Given below is one TCR beta chain in context. This record comes from a study of blood T cell repertoires in COVID-19. The Seattle patients, enrolled during active infection, were followed longitudinally. The CDR3 is made up of 16 amino acids. Germline V gives CDR1 MGHRA, CDR2 YSYEKL. V was clipped by 2 bases and J by 6 bases, with 14 bases between them. Assay: immunoSEQ multiplex PCR; the TCRdb copy retains only in-frame clones and omits some. The data show roughly 160,000 clones, approximately 91% seen once. Sequencing was carried out using peripheral blood. This clonotype was obtained from a man younger than 35 with COVID-19, enrolled during active disease. The rearrangement links TRBV4-1 to TRBJ1-6; perhaps TRBD1 as D (5 bases). The CDR3 DNA follows: TGCGCCAGCAGCCAATTTCATTCAGGGTTTAATTCACCCCTCCACTTT. Protein sequence: CASSQFHSGFNSPLHF.